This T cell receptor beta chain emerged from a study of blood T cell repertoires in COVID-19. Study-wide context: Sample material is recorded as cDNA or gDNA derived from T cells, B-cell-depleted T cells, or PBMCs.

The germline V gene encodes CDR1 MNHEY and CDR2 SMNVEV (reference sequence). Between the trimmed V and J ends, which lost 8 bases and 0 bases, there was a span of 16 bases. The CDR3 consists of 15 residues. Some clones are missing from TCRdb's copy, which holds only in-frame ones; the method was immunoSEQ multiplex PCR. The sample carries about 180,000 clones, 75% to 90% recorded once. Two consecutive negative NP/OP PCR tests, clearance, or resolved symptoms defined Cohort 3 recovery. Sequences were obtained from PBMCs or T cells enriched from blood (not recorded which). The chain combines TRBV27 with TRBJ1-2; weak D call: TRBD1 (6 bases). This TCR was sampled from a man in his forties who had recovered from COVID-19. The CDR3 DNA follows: TGTGCCAGCGGACTGACGACAGGACCTAACTATGGCTACACCTTC. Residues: CASGLTTGPNYGYTF.